A single sample gave rise to the 17 T cell receptor beta chains below, sequenced in a study of blood T cells in healthy people across ages. Using a J-beta primer mix together with a sample-barcoded 5' primer, a second PCR was run for roughly 6 to 11 cycles. TCRdb analysed the 5' RACE reads with MiXCR anew, one entry per CDR3 protein. The sample lists approximately 900,000 distinct CDR3 sequences; about 27% were seen once. The same sample was also studied in work on T cells of mothers and their children.

The sample was blood. These receptors were obtained from a woman aged 40 to 55 in good health.

This clonotype occurred many times. The chain recombines TRBV5-1 with TRBJ2-7, with 8 nucleotides matching TRBD1. In germline, CDR1 is SGHRS, CDR2 YFSETQ. The CDR3 extends over 14 amino acids. The J segment lost 1 base and the V segment lost 4 bases, leaving 4 bases of the junction unmatched. CDR3 residues: CASSAQGASYEQYF. The CDR3 nucleotides are TGCGCCAGCAGCGCTCAGGGGGCGTCCTACGAGCAGTACTTC.

The table lists this clonotype with many counts. The V and J genes are TRBV7-8 and TRBJ2-7, with 7 bases fitting TRBD1. Trimming cost V 4 bases and J 4 bases; bases outside gene matches: 4. Germline assignment: CDR1 SGHVS and CDR2 FQNEAQ. This CDR3 comprises 13 residues. The CDR3 loop is CASSSVRGYEQYF. The CDR3 nucleotides read TGTGCCAGCAGCTCAGTCAGGGGGTACGAGCAGTACTTC.

The CDR3 is CASSQVQGNQPQHF. CDR3 nucleotides: TGCGCCAGCAGCCAAGTCCAGGGAAATCAGCCCCAGCATTTT. The chain couples TRBV4-1 to TRBJ1-5; D might be TRBD1 (5 bases). From germline, CDR1 is MGHRA and CDR2 YSYEKL. The CDR3 length is 14 residues. V was shortened by 1 base and J by 4 bases, with 8 bases between the two germline ends.

This clonotype was seen only once. The genes are TRBV20-1 and TRBJ2-3; D remains ambiguous. The CDR3 runs to 11 residues. Trimming stripped 6 bases from V and 7 bases from J, with 11 bases between. Germline V CDR1 and CDR2: DFQATT, SNEGSKA (reference sequence). CDR3 bases: TGCAGTGCCCCGACGGGTTATACGCAGTATTTT. Its protein is CSAPTGYTQYF.

The rearrangement joins TRBV3-1 to TRBJ2-1; 7 bases match TRBD2. The junction had 17 bases not matched to a gene; V was cut back by 0 bases and J by 9 bases. This CDR3 has 18 residues. Looked up from germline, CDR1 is LGHDT and CDR2 is YNNKEL (reference sequence). In DNA, the CDR3 is TGTGCCAGCAGCCAAGAAGGTGCCGGGACCAGCGGGAAGATTGAGCAGTTCTTC. Protein sequence: CASSQEGAGTSGKIEQFF.

V gene TRBV20-1 combines with J gene TRBJ2-5; D gene uncertain. Germline V gene sequence: CDR1 DFQATT, CDR2 SNEGSKA (reference sequence). V was clipped by 3 bases and J by 0 bases, with 5 bases between them. CDR3 length: 12 amino acids. The DNA of the CDR3 is TGCAGTGCTAGTGAATACCAAGAGACCCAGTACTTC. Protein product: CSASEYQETQYF.

This clonotype was found a few times. This chain connects TRBV7-2 to TRBJ1-6; D is unresolved. The length of the CDR3 is 12 residues. Trimming cost V 5 bases and J 10 bases, with 9 bases left between them. The germline V gene has CDR1 SGHTA and CDR2 FQGNSA. The CDR3 DNA follows: TGTGCCAGCAGCCGGTATGCCTCACCCCTCCACTTT. Protein sequence: CASSRYASPLHF.

Worth noting for this clonotype: Just one base apart from a much larger clone, this may be a read error. This rearrangement joins TRBV29-1 to TRBJ1-1, with 9 bases aligning to TRBD1. There are 12 residues in the CDR3. CDR1 SQVTM and CDR2 ANQGSEA come from the germline V gene. V lost 6 bases and J lost 8; bases outside the gene matches: 7. The CDR3 bases are TGCAGCGTCACACAGGGGGCAAAGGAAGCTTTCTTT. This encodes CSVTQGAKEAFF.

This clonotype was found a few times. The chain employs TRBV29-1 and TRBJ2-2; D uncertain. In germline, CDR1 is SQVTM, CDR2 ANQGSEA. This CDR3 contains 11 residues. V lost 4 bases and J 8 bases, leaving 8 bases between the germline ends. The CDR3 bases are TGCAGCGTTGGTTCTCCGGGGGAGCTGTTTTTT. As protein: CSVGSPGELFF.

V gene TRBV3-1 combines with J gene TRBJ2-3; TRBD2 matches 7 bases. Germline assignment: CDR1 LGHDT and CDR2 YNNKEL (reference sequence). This CDR3 comprises 16 residues. With 0 bases clipped from V and 4 bases from J, the junction kept 7 bases outside the gene matches. In nucleotides, the CDR3 is TGTGCCAGCAGCCAAGACGGGGCGGGGGTGTCAGATACGCAGTATTTT. This gives the protein CASSQDGAGVSDTQYF.

This clonotype was seen repeatedly, ten times or more. The J gene is TRBJ1-1, the V gene TRBV20-1; the match to TRBD1 covers 10 bases. The CDR3 is 13 amino acids. The J segment lost 7 bases and the V segment lost 6 bases, leaving 8 bases of the junction unmatched. Germline V gene sequence: CDR1 DFQATT, CDR2 SNEGSKA (reference sequence). CDR3 in DNA: TGCAGTGCGCGGGACAGGGGTGATGTTGAAGCTTTCTTT. Protein sequence: CSARDRGDVEAFF.

This clonotype was recorded at least ten times. V is TRBV7-2 and J is TRBJ2-5; D gene ambiguous. CDR3 length equals 12 residues. Germline V gene sequence: CDR1 SGHTA, CDR2 FQGNSA. The V and J ends lost 0 bases and 7 bases respectively, with 6 bases between them. The CDR3 protein is CASSLATGTQYF. The CDR3 DNA is TGTGCCAGCAGCTTAGCCACGGGGACCCAGTACTTC.

This clonotype occurred many times. The chain couples TRBV6-6 to TRBJ2-7, with a tentative D call TRBD1 (7 bases). The V gene lost 5 bases and the J gene lost 3 bases, with 17 bases spanning the gap. The CDR3 runs to 15 residues. CDR1 and CDR2 (germline): MNHNY, SVGAGI (reference sequence). As DNA, the CDR3 is TGTGCCAGCAGTGGGACTTGGACAGGAGACTACGAGCAGTACTTC. It translates to CASSGTWTGDYEQYF.

For this clonotype: Being one base from a much bigger clone, this may be a read error. The genes are TRBV6-5 and TRBJ2-5; 11 bases agree with TRBD2. The DNA end lines up better with TRBJ2-1; the J call may be wrong. The CDR3 runs 14 residues. The V gene's germline CDR1 is MNHEY and CDR2 SVGAGI. CDR3 region: CASRSSGGQETQFF. DNA for the CDR3: TGTGCCAGCAGGTCTAGCGGGGGGCAAGAGACCCAGTTCTTC.

This clonotype was detected many times. The V gene is TRBV15, the J gene TRBJ1-5; D remains ambiguous. Germline V gene lookup returns CDR1 LNHNV and CDR2 YYDKDF (reference sequence). Trimming cost V 5 bases and J 7 bases, with 18 bases left between them. The CDR3 is made up of 15 amino acids. The CDR3 region is CATSLGIAYRQPQHF. The CDR3 region has the DNA TGTGCCACCAGCCTCGGGATTGCTTATCGCCAGCCCCAGCATTTT.

This clonotype was seen a few times. The chain has TRBV20-1 and TRBJ2-5, with 7 bases aligning to TRBD2. The J call could be wrong; TRBJ2-7 is a better fit for the DNA end. Germline CDR1 reads DFQATT; CDR2 reads SNEGSKA (reference sequence). The CDR3 is made up of 13 amino acids. The CDR3 spells CSARVQRGDEQYF. The CDR3, as DNA: TGCAGTGCTAGGGTCCAGCGGGGAGACGAGCAGTACTTC.

A few counts support this clonotype. The CDR3 spells CASSLGWGSYGYTF. CDR3 nucleotide sequence: TGTGCCAGCAGCTTAGGGTGGGGAAGCTATGGCTACACCTTC. The chain links TRBV7-3 to TRBJ1-2; D unclear. The CDR3 consists of 14 residues. Between the trimmed V and J ends, which lost 2 bases and 4 bases, there was a span of 11 bases. Germline CDR1 SGHTA, CDR2 FQGTGA. The variable domain in full, completed from reference TRBV7-3 and TRBJ1-2, reads GAGVSQTPSNKVTEKGKYVELRCDPISGHTALYWYRQSLGQGPEFLIYFQGTGAADDSGLPNDRFFAVRPEGSVSTLKIQRTERGDSAVYLCASSLGWGSYGYTFGSGTRLTVV.